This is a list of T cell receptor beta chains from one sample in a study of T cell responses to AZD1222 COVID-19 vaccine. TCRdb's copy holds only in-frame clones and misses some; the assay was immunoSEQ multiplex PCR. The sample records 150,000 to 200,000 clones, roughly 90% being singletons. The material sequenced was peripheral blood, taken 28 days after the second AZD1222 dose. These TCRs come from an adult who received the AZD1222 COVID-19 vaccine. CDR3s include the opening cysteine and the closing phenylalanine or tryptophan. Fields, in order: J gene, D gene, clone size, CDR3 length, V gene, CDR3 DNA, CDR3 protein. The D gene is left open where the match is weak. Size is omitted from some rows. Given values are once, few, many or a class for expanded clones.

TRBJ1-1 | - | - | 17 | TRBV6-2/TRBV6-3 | TGTGCCAGCAGTTACTCGAAGGGGGGACTGATGAACACTGAAGCTTTCTTT | CASSYSKGGLMNTEAFF
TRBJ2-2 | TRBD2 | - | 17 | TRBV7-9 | TGTGCCAGCTCAAGACTAGCGAACCCGTCTAACACCGGGGAGCTGTTTTTT | CASSRLANPSNTGELFF
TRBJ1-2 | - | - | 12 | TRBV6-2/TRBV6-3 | TGTGCCAGCAGTTTCGGGTTCTATGGCTACACCTTC | CASSFGFYGYTF
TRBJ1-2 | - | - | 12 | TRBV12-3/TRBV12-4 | TGTGCCAGCAGTGATACACCCACACAGGGAACCTTC | CASSDTPTQGTF
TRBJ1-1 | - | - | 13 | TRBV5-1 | TGCGCCAGCAGCTCCCCAGGCAACACTGAAGCTTTCTTT | CASSSPGNTEAFF
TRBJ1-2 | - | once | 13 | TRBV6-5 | TGTGCCAGCAGAGGGAGCGGGGGCAGTGGCTACACCTTC | CASRGSGGSGYTF
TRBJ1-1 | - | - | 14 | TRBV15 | TGTGCCACCAGCAGAGGTGTCGTGAACACTGAAGCTTTCTTT | CATSRGVVNTEAFF
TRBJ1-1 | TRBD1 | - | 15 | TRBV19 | TGTGCCAGTGACAGGGAGAGCGGGAAGAGGACTGAAGCTTTCTTT | CASDRESGKRTEAFF
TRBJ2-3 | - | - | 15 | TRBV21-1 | TGTGCCAGCAGCAATGGCAGGGTGGGAGCAGATACGCAGTATTTT | CASSNGRVGADTQYF
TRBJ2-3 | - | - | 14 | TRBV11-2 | TGTGCCAGCAGCTTGGGGGCACAAACAGATACGCAGTATTTT | CASSLGAQTDTQYF
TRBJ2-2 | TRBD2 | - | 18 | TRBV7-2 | TGTGCCAGCACCCCGGAGCTAGCGGACAACTTTAACACCGGGGAGCTGTTTTTT | CASTPELADNFNTGELFF
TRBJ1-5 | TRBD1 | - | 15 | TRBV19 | TGTGCCAGTAGTGCCGGACAGGGAATCAATCAGCCCCAGCATTTT | CASSAGQGINQPQHF
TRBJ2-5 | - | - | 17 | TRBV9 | TGTGCCAGCAGCGTAGCTAGTGGGGGCTTTGGGGGAGAGACCCAGTACTTC | CASSVASGGFGGETQYF
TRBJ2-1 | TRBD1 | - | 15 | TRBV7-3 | TGTGCCAGCAGCTTCCTAGGGGGCCCTTACAATGAGCAGTTCTTC | CASSFLGGPYNEQFF
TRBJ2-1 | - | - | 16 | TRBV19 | TGTGCCAGTAGTACCTTGGGGGGAGGTTTATACAATGAGCAGTTCTTC | CASSTLGGGLYNEQFF
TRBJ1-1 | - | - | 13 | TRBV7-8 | TGTGCCAGCAGCCGAGGTGGGGGCACTGAAGCTTTCTTT | CASSRGGGTEAFF
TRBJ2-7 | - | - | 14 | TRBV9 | TGTGCCAGCAGCGTATCAGGAGGACCCTACGAGCAGTACTTC | CASSVSGGPYEQYF
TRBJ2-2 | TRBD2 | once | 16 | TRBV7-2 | TGTGCCAGCAGCTTCGCGGGGGGGGCTGACACCGGGGAGCTGTTTTTT | CASSFAGGADTGELFF
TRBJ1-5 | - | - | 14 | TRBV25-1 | TGTGCCAGCAGTGCCTCAGATAGCAATCAGCCCCAGCATTTT | CASSASDSNQPQHF
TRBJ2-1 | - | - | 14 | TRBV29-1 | TGCAGCGTCTACGTCAGGGGATCCTACAATGAGCAGTTCTTC | CSVYVRGSYNEQFF
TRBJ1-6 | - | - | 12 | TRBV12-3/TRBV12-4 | TGTGCCAGCAGCCGGGAGGGTTCACCCCTCCACTTT | CASSREGSPLHF
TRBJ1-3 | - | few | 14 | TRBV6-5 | TGTGCCAGCAGGACAGGAAACTCTGGAAACACCATATATTTT | CASRTGNSGNTIYF
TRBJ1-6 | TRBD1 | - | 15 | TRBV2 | TGTGCCAGCAGTGAGGGACAGGGCGATAATTCACCCCTCCACTTT | CASSEGQGDNSPLHF
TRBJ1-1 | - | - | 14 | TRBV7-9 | TGTGCCAGCAGCCCCGACGGAACCAACACTGAAGCTTTCTTT | CASSPDGTNTEAFF
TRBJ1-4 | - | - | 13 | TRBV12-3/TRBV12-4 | TGTGCCAGCAGGCGGGACGCGGTTGAAAAACTGTTTTTT | CASRRDAVEKLFF
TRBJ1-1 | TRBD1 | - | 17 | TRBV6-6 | TGTGCCAGCAGTCGTTCCACAGGGGTTGTGGTGAACACTGAAGCTTTCTTT | CASSRSTGVVVNTEAFF
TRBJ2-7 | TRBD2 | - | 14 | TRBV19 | TGTGCCAGTAGTAGTGGACTAGGGGCCTACGAGCAGTACTTC | CASSSGLGAYEQYF
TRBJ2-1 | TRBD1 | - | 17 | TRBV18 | TGTGCCAGCTCACCCAGGGTTGTGCAGGGGGCTGACAATGAGCAGTTCTTC | CASSPRVVQGADNEQFF